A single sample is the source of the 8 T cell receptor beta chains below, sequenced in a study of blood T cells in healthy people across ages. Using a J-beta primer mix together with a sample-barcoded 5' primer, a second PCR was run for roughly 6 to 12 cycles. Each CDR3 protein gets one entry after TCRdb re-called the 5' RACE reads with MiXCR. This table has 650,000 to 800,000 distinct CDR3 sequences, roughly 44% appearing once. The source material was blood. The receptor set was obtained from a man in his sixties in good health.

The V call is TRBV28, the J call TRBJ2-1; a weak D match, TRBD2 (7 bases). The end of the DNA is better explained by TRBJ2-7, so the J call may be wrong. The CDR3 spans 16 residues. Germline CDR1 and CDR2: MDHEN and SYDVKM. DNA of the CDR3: TGTGCCAGCAGCTCCGGGGGGCCCGGCTCCTACAATGAGCAGTACTTC. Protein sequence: CASSSGGPGSYNEQYF.

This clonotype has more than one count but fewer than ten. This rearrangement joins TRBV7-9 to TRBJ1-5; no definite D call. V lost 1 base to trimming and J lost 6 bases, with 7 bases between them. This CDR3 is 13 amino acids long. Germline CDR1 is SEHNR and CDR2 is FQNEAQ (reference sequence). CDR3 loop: CASSLGTGQPQHF. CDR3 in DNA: TGTGCCAGCAGCTTAGGAACGGGTCAGCCCCAGCATTTT.

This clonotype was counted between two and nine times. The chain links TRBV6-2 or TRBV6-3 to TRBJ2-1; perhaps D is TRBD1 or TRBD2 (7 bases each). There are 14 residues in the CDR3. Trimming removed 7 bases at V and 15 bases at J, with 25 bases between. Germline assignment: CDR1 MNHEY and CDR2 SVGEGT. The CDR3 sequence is CASTSTPGGVSRFF. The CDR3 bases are TGTGCCAGCACCAGCACACCAGGGGGGGTAAGTCGGTTCTTC.

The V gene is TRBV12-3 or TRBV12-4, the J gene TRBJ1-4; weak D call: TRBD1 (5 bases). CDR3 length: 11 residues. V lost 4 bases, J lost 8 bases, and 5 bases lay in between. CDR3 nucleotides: TGTGCCAGCAGTTGGGGGGAAAAACTGTTTTTT. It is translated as CASSWGEKLFF.

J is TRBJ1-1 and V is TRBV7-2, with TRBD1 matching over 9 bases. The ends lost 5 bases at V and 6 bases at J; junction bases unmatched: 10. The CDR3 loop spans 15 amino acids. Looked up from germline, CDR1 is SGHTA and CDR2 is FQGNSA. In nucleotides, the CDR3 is TGTGCCAGCAGCCCCCGGACAGGGGTTGAGGCTGAAGCTTTCTTT. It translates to CASSPRTGVEAEAFF. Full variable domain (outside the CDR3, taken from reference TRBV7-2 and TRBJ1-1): GAGVSQSPSNKVTEKGKDVELRCDPISGHTALYWYRQSLGQGLEFLIYFQGNSAPDKSGLPSDRFSAERTGGSVSTLTIQRTQQEDSAVYLCASSPRTGVEAEAFFGQGTRLTVV.

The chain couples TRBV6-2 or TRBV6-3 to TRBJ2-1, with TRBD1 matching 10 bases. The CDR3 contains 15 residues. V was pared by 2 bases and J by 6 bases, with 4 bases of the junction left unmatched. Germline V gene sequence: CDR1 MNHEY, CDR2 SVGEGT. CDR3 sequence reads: CASSYGGTGVNEQFF. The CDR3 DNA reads TGTGCCAGCAGTTACGGCGGGACAGGGGTCAATGAGCAGTTCTTC.

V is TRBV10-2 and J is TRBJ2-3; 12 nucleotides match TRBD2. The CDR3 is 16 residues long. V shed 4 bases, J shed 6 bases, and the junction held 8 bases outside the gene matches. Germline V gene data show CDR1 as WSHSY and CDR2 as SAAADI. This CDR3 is CASSGALAGGIDTQYF. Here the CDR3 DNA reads TGCGCCAGCAGTGGAGCCCTAGCGGGGGGGATCGATACGCAGTATTTT.

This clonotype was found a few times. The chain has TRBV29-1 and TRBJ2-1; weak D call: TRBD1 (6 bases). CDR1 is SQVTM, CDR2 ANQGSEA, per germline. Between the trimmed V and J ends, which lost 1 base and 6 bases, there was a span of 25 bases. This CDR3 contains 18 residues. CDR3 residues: CSVEGARPRAGVVNEQFF. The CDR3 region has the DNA TGCAGCGTTGAAGGGGCAAGACCCAGGGCAGGGGTGGTCAATGAGCAGTTCTTC.